This T cell receptor (beta chain) was sequenced during a study of Tregs in tolerant kidney transplant recipients. The wider study: Related graft donors supplied nonmyeloablative bone marrow transplants, and mixed chimerism was transient.

The data were produced by immunoSEQ multiplex PCR, yet TCRdb's version contains in-frame clones alone and is incomplete. This sample yields around 70,000 clones, of which about nine tenths are seen a single time; roughly 11% belongs to the top ten. Turning to this clone: What it binds is unknown.

General study results and limits: This study did not directly address biological reproducibility.

V was pared by 1 base and J by 1 base, with 15 bases between. The CDR3 runs 16 residues. Germline V gives CDR1 SGDLS, CDR2 YYNGEE. The starting material was CD8+ T cells from blood, obtained before the transplant. The gene calls are TRBV9 and TRBJ2-7; no definite D call. The sequence was obtained from a human donor who received a combined kidney and bone marrow transplant. DNA of the CDR3: TGTGCCAGCAGCGTAACCCCCTTGGGCGCTTCCTACGAGCAGTACTTC. Protein: CASSVTPLGASYEQYF.